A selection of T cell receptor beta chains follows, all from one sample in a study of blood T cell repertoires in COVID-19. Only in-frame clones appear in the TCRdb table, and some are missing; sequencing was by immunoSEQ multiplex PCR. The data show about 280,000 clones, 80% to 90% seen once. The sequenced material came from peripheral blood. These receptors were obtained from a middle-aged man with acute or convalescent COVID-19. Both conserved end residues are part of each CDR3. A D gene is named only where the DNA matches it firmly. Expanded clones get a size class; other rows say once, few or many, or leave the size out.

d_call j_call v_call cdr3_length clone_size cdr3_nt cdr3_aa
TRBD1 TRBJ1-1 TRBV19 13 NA TGTGCCAGTGACGGACAGGGTAACACTGAAGCTTTCTTT CASDGQGNTEAFF
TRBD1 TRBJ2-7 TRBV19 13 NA TGTGCCAGTAGTAGACGGGACAGCCACGAGCAGTACTTC CASSRRDSHEQYF
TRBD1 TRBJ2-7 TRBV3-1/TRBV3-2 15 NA TGTGCCAGCAGCCAAGATCACCAGGGGGCGGACGAGCAGTACTTC CASSQDHQGADEQYF
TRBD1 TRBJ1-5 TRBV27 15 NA TGTGCCAGCAGTTCAGGGGGCCGTAGCAATCAGCCCCAGCATTTT CASSSGGRSNQPQHF
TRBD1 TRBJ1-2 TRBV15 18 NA TGTGCCACCAGCAGAGAGCGGAACAGGGGGCCTACTAACTATGGCTACACCTTC CATSRERNRGPTNYGYTF
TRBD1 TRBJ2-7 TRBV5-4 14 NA TGTGCCAGCAGCCCGACCGGGACAGCGTACGAGCAGTACTTC CASSPTGTAYEQYF
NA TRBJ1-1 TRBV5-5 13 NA TGTGCCAGCAGCTTGCCAGGGTCCACTGAAGCTTTCTTT CASSLPGSTEAFF
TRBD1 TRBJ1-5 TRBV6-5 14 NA TGTGCCAGCAGACAGGGGAGCCTGAATCAGCCCCAGCATTTT CASRQGSLNQPQHF
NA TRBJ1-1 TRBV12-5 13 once TGTGCTAGTGGTTTGGAGGAGGGCACTGAAGCTTTCTTT CASGLEEGTEAFF
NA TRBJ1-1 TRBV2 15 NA TGTGCCAGCAGTGCTGGCCCAGGGGCGAGAACTGAAGCTTTCTTT CASSAGPGARTEAFF
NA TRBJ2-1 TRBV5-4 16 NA TGTGCCAGCAGCTTGTATGGGGGGGCGTCTAGGAATGAGCAGTTCTTC CASSLYGGASRNEQFF
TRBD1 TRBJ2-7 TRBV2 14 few TGTGCCAGCAGTGAACAGGGGGCCCGCTACGAGCAGTACTTC CASSEQGARYEQYF
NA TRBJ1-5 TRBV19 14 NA TGTGCCAGTAGACAATTGACACCCAATCAGCCCCAGCATTTT CASRQLTPNQPQHF
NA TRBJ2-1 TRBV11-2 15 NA TGTGCAGTTATAGCGGACATGGCTCGGGGCAATGAGCAGTTCTTC CAVIADMARGNEQFF
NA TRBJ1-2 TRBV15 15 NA TGTGCCACCAGCAGAGATAATAAGGGGAACTATGGCTACACCTTC CATSRDNKGNYGYTF
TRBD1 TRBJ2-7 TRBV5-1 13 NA TGCGCCAGCAGTTATGGACAGGCCTACGAGCAGTACTTC CASSYGQAYEQYF
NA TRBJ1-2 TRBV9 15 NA TGTGCCAGCAGCGTAAGCGACAGGCCCGAGGGGGGCTACACCTTC CASSVSDRPEGGYTF
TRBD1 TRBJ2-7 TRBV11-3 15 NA TGTGCCAGCAGCTTAGGGACAGGGAGCTCCTACGAGCAGTACTTC CASSLGTGSSYEQYF
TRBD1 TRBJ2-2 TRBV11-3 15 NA TGTGCCAGCAGCTTGGACAGGGGCAACACCGGGGAGCTGTTTTTT CASSLDRGNTGELFF
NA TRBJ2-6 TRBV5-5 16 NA TGTGCCAGCAGCGGACTCCAGGGGTCTGGGGCCAACGTCCTGACTTTC CASSGLQGSGANVLTF
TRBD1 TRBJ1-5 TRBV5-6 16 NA TGTGCCAGCAGCCGAGACAGGGACCTCCCCAATCAGCCCCAGCATTTT CASSRDRDLPNQPQHF
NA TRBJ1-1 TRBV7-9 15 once TGTGCCAGCAGCTTAACAGGGCTCATGAACACTGAAGCTTTCTTT CASSLTGLMNTEAFF
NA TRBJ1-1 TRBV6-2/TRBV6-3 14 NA TGTGCCAGCAGCCTCGGGGACATTTACACTGAAGCTTTCTTT CASSLGDIYTEAFF
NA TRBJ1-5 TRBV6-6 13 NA TGTGCCAGCAGTTCTCCCGAGAATCAGCCCCAGCATTTT CASSSPENQPQHF
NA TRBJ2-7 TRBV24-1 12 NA TGTGCCACCAGTGGTAACAGCTACGAGCAGTACTTC CATSGNSYEQYF
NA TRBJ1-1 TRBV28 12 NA TGTGCCAGCAGTTCCACGGTGACTGAAGCTTTCTTT CASSSTVTEAFF
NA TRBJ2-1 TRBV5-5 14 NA TGTGCCAGCAGCTCGATAACAGGGAACAATGAGCAGTTCTTC CASSSITGNNEQFF
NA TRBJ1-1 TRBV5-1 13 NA TGCGCCAGCAGCTCGCAGGTGAACACTGAAGCTTTCTTT CASSSQVNTEAFF
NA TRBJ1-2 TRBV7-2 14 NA TGTGCCAGCAGCCCTAGCGCGGGTAACTATGGCTACACCTTC CASSPSAGNYGYTF
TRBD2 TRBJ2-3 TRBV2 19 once TGTGCCAGCAGTGAAGGCTGGCTAGCGGGGGGCCCTAAGAAGGGTACGCAGTATTTT CASSEGWLAGGPKKGTQYF
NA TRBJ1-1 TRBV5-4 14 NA TGTGCCAGCAGCTTGGCCGCATCGGAGACTGAAGCTTTCTTT CASSLAASETEAFF
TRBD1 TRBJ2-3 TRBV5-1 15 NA TGCGCCAGCAGCTTAGGACAGGGGAACACAGATACGCAGTATTTT CASSLGQGNTDTQYF
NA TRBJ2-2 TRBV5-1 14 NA TGCGCCAGTTCTGTCCAGCAGGTTCCCGGGGAGCTGTTTTTT CASSVQQVPGELFF
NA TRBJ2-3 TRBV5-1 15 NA TGCGCCAGCAGCCTGAGTTGGCTGCGGACAGATACGCAGTATTTT CASSLSWLRTDTQYF
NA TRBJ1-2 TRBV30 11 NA TGTGGTTCATGGGGCAACTATGGCTACACCTTC CGSWGNYGYTF
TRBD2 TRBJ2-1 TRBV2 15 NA TGTGCCAGCAGCGTACTAGCGGGGGGGCCAAATGAGCAGTTCTTC CASSVLAGGPNEQFF
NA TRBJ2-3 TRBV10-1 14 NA TGCGCCAGCAGTCGCCGGGATAACACAGATACGCAGTATTTT CASSRRDNTDTQYF
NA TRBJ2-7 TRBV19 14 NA TGTGCCAGTAGTAGTAGTCGCCTCTCCTACGAGCAGTACTTC CASSSSRLSYEQYF
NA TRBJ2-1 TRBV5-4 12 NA TGTGCCAGCAGCTTTTACTACAATGAGCAGTTCTTC CASSFYYNEQFF
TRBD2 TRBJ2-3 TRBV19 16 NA TGTGCCAGTAGCCGTCCCCCGGGACTAGCGGGGGATATGCAGTATTTT CASSRPPGLAGDMQYF
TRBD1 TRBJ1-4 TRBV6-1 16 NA TGTGCCAGCAGTGACTATGGACAGGGAGGTGGTGAAAAACTGTTTTTT CASSDYGQGGGEKLFF
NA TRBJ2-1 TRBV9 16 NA TGTGCCAGCAGCCCAACTAGCCTCGGGTTATACAATGAGCAGTTCTTC CASSPTSLGLYNEQFF
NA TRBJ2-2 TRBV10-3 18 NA TGTGCCATCAGTGCAGGGTTAGGGGTCTCCTTATGGACCGGGGAGCTGTTTTTT CAISAGLGVSLWTGELFF
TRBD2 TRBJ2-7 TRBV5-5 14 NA TGTGCCAGCAGCTTTTTGTCCTTAGCGGGAGAGCAGTACTTC CASSFLSLAGEQYF
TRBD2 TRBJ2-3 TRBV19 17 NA TGTGCCAGTAGTATTGGACTAGCGGGGGGCCAAACAGATACGCAGTATTTT CASSIGLAGGQTDTQYF
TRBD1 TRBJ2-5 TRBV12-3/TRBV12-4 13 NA TGTGCCAGCAGTCGGGACAGTAAAGAGACCCAGTACTTC CASSRDSKETQYF
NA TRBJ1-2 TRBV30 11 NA TGTGCCTGGAGGGCCGGGATCTACTACACCTTC CAWRAGIYYTF
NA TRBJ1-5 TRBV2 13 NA TGTGCCAGCAGTTGGGGGAGGGAGCAGCCCCAGCATTTT CASSWGREQPQHF
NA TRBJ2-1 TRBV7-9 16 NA TGTGCCAGCAGCTTGGGTTACGCCTTCCCGACTGATGAGCAGTTCTTC CASSLGYAFPTDEQFF
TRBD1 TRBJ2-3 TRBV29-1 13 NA TGCAGCCTCGGACAGGGATGGACAGATACGCAGTATTTT CSLGQGWTDTQYF
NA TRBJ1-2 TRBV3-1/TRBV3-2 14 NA TGTGCCAGCAGCCAAGGGGCAGGGCACTATGGCTACACCTTC CASSQGAGHYGYTF